The 12 T cell receptor beta chains reported below all come from one sample, sequenced in a study of beta chain features in type 1 diabetes. Sequencing targeted expressed TCRB transcripts, as all isolated RNA had been reverse transcribed. The repertoire was sequenced with immunoSEQ multiplex PCR; TCRdb's copy has only in-frame clones and lacks some. The sample records about 410,000 clones, 14% being singletons. The specimen was naive CD4+ T cells from blood. These receptors were obtained from a man aged 25 to 40 in good health.

The chain joins TRBV4-1 to TRBJ1-4, with 9 bases that match TRBD1. The CDR3 is 16 amino acids. Per the germline V gene, CDR1 is MGHRA and CDR2 is YSYEKL. J gave up 6 bases and V 4 bases, and 9 bases lay outside the gene matches. CDR3 in DNA: TGCGCCAGCAGCCCCGCCCGGGACAGGGTCCATGAAAAACTGTTTTTT. This translates into CASSPARDRVHEKLFF.

This rearrangement joins TRBV29-1 to TRBJ2-5; 12 positions agree with TRBD2. The CDR3 runs to 15 residues. The germline CDR1 and CDR2 sequences are SQVTM and ANQGSEA. J was trimmed by 0 bases and V by 6 bases; bases with no gene match: 5. The CDR3 nucleotides are TGCAGCGTCGAATGGACTAGCGGGGACCAAGAGACCCAGTACTTC. It is translated as CSVEWTSGDQETQYF.

This chain links TRBV6-6 with TRBJ2-4; possible D gene TRBD1, 6 bases. The CDR3 length is 12 residues. V was shortened by 7 bases and J by 8 bases, with 12 bases between the two germline ends. Germline loops: CDR1 MNHNY, CDR2 SVGAGI (reference sequence). The CDR3 DNA follows: TGTGCCAGCAACCACAGGGCGGACATTCAGTACTTC. It translates to CASNHRADIQYF.

The V call is TRBV28, the J call TRBJ1-5; 8 nucleotides match TRBD1. The V segment lost 4 bases and the J segment 6 bases; nucleotides outside the gene matches: 8. Germline assignment: CDR1 MDHEN and CDR2 SYDVKM. The CDR3 is 15 amino acids. CDR3 DNA: TGTGCCAGCAGTTCTGCGCAGGGGGCTAGTCAGCCCCAGCATTTT. Translation: CASSSAQGASQPQHF.

This clone was recorded a few times. The J gene is TRBJ1-1, the V gene TRBV6-1, with 8 bases matching TRBD1. This CDR3 has 14 residues. J lost 1 base, V lost 6 bases, and 4 bases had no gene match. The germline V gene encodes CDR1 MNHNS and CDR2 SASEGT. This CDR3 is CASREGQANTEAFF. For the CDR3, the DNA is TGTGCCAGCAGGGAGGGACAGGCGAACACTGAAGCTTTCTTT.

In this sample, this clone turned up a few times. This chain connects TRBV5-1 to TRBJ2-7; 10 positions match TRBD1. Germline V lookup: CDR1 SGHRS, CDR2 YFSETQ. This CDR3 spans 15 amino acids. The ends lost 4 bases at V and 3 bases at J; junction bases unmatched: 7. This chain's CDR3 is CASSPETGGSYEQYF. The CDR3 DNA reads TGCGCCAGCAGCCCCGAGACAGGGGGCAGCTACGAGCAGTACTTC.

This sequence joins TRBV6-5 and TRBJ1-1, with 7 bases that match TRBD1. With V trimmed by 5 bases and J by 8 bases, 5 bases remained unmatched. CDR1 is MNHEY, CDR2 SVGAGI, per germline. The CDR3 extends over 12 amino acids. CDR3 sequence (DNA): TGTGCCAGCAGTGCGAGACAGGGCGAAGCTTTCTTT. This encodes CASSARQGEAFF.

This clone occurred a few times. The chain employs TRBV4-1 and TRBJ1-1; no definite D call. The V and J ends lost 0 bases and 3 bases respectively, with 14 bases between them. The CDR3 runs 16 residues. Germline loops: CDR1 MGHRA, CDR2 YSYEKL. For the CDR3, the DNA is TGCGCCAGCAGCCAAGACGTCAGGCCACTATACACTGAAGCTTTCTTT. Translated: CASSQDVRPLYTEAFF.

A word on this clone: An end of the junction differs from the germline gene, which may be a read error. The chain recombines TRBV7-7 with TRBJ2-1, with D unresolved. The CDR3 has 15 amino acids. Germline V gene data show CDR1 as SSHAT and CDR2 as FNYEAQ (reference sequence). The CDR3 sequence: CASSSRVRSYNEQFF. The CDR3 bases are TGTGCTAGCAGCTCAAGGGTACGGTCCTACAATGAGCAGTTCTTC.

A word on this clone: A read error may produce the germline difference seen at one junction end. This chain uses TRBV4-2 with TRBJ2-3, with 7 bases identical to TRBD2. The germline gives CDR1 LGHNA, CDR2 YNFKEQ. The CDR3 covers 13 residues. CDR3: CASSPSSRGTIVF. CDR3 bases: TGTGCCAGCAGCCCCTCAAGCCGAGGGACTATTGTTTTT.

The chain is built from TRBV7-9 and TRBJ2-2; the D is unclear. Per germline, CDR1 SEHNR and CDR2 FQNEAQ (reference sequence). This CDR3 is built from 11 residues. V was pared by 7 bases and J by 3 bases, with 3 bases between. In DNA, the CDR3 is TGTGCCAGCACCTACACCGGGGAGCTGTTTTTT. This gives the protein CASTYTGELFF. Complete variable domain (other parts from reference TRBV7-9 and TRBJ2-2): DTGVSQNPRHKITKRGQNVTFRCDPISEHNRLYWYRQTLGQGPEFLTYFQNEAQLEKSRLLSDRFSAERPKGSFSTLEIQRTEQGDSAMYLCASTYTGELFFGEGSRLTVL.

The V gene is TRBV2, the J gene TRBJ1-1; TRBD1 aligns across 9 bases. CDR1 and CDR2 (germline): SNHLY, FYNNEI. This CDR3 spans 13 amino acids. V was clipped by 5 bases and J by 8 bases; unmatched bases: 6. This CDR3 is CASSSGTGNEAFF. As DNA, the CDR3 is TGTGCCAGCAGTTCCGGGACAGGGAACGAAGCTTTCTTT.